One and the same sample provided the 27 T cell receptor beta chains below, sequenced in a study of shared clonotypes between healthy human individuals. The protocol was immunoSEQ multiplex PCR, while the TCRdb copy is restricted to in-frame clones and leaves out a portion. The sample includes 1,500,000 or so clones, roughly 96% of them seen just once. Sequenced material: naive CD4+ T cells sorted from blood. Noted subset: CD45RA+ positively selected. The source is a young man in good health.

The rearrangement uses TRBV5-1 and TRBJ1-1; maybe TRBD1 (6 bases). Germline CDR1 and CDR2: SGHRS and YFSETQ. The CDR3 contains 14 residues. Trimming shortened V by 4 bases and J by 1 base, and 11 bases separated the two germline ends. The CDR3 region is CASSRDTPNTEAFF. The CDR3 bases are TGCGCCAGCAGCAGGGACACACCGAACACTGAAGCTTTCTTT.

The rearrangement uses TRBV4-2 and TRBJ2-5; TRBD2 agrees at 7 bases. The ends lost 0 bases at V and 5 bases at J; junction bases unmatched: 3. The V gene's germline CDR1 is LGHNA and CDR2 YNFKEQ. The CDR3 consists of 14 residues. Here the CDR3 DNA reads TGTGCCAGCAGCCAAGAGTCCGGGGGGGAGACCCAGTACTTC. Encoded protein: CASSQESGGETQYF.

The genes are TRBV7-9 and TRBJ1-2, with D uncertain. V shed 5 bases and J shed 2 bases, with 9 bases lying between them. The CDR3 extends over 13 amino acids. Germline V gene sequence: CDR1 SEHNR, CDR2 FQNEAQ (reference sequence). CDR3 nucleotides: TGTGCCAGCAGCCGCGAAGAGAACTATGGCTACACCTTC. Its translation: CASSREENYGYTF.

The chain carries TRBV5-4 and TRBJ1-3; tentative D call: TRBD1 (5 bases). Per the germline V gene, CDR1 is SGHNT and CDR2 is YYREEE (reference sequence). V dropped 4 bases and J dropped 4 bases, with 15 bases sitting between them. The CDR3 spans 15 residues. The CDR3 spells CASSEGAFGGNTIYF. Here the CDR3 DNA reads TGTGCCAGCAGCGAAGGGGCCTTCGGGGGAAACACCATATATTTT.

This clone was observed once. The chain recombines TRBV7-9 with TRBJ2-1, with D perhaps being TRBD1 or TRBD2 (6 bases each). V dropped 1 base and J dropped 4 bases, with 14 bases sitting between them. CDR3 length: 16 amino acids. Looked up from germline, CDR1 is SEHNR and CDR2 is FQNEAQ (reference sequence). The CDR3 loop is CASSLEYGGAYNEQFF. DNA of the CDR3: TGTGCCAGCAGCTTAGAATACGGGGGCGCGTACAATGAGCAGTTCTTC.

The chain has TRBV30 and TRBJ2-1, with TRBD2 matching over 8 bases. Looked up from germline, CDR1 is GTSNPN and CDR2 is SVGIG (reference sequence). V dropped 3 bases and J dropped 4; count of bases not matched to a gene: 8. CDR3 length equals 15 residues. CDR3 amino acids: CAWSGTRGVYNEQFF. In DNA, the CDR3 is TGTGCCTGGAGCGGGACTAGGGGTGTATACAATGAGCAGTTCTTC.

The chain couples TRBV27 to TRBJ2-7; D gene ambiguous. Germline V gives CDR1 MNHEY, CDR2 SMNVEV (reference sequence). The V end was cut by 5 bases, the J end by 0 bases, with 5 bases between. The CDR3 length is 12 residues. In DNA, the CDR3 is TGTGCCAGCAGTCCGTTCTCCTACGAGCAGTACTTC. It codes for CASSPFSYEQYF.

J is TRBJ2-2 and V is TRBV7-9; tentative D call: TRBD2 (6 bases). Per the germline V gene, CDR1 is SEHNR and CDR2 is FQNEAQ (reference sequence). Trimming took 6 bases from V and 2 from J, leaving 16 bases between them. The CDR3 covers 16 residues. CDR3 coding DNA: TGTGCCAGCAGTACAAGCGGGTCCGCCAACACCGGGGAGCTGTTTTTT. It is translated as CASSTSGSANTGELFF.

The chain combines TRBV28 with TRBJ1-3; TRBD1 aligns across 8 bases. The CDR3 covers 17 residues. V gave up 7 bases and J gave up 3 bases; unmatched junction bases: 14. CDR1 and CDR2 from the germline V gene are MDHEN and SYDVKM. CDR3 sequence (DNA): TGTGCCAGCACCCTGTATCTGACAGGGGAGTTTGGAAACACCATATATTTT. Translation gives CASTLYLTGEFGNTIYF.

CDR3 sequence: CASSGAVSNQPQHF. The CDR3 nucleotides are TGTGCCAGTAGTGGGGCGGTAAGCAATCAGCCCCAGCATTTT. The chain has TRBV19 and TRBJ1-5; D may be TRBD1 (5 bases). CDR3 length: 14 amino acids. Looked up from germline, CDR1 is LNHDA and CDR2 is SQIVND (reference sequence). The germline V and J ends were trimmed by 5 bases and 1 base, with 9 bases remaining between them.

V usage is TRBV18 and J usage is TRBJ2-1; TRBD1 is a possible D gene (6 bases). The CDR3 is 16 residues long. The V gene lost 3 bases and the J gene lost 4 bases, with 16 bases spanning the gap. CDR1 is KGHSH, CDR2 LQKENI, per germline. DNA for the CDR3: TGTGCCAGCTCACCCATGGACAGCCCCCTTTACAATGAGCAGTTCTTC. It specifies CASSPMDSPLYNEQFF.

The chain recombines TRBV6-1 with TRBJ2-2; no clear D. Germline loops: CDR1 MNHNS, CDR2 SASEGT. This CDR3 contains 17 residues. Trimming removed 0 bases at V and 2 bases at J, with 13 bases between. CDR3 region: CASSEAATAANTGELFF. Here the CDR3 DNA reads TGTGCCAGCAGTGAAGCTGCAACCGCCGCAAACACCGGGGAGCTGTTTTTT.

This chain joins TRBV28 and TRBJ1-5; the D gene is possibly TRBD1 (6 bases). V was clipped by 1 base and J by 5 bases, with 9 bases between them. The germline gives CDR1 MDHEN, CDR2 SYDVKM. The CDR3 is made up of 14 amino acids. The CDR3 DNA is TGTGCCAGCAGTTTATCGGCAGGGGATCAGCCCCAGCATTTT. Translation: CASSLSAGDQPQHF.

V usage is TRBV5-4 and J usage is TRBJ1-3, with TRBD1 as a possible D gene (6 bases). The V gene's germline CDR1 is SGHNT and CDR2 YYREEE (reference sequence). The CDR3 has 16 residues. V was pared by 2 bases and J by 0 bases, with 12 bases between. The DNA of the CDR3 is TGTGCCAGCAGCTTTAGTACAGGGCCCTCTGGAAACACCATATATTTT. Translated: CASSFSTGPSGNTIYF.

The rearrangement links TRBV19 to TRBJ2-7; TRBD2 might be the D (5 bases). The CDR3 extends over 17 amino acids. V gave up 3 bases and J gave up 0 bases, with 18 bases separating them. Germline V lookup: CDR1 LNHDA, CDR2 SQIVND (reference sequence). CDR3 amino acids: CASSIALALASSYEQYF. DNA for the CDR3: TGTGCCAGTAGTATCGCGTTAGCGCTTGCCAGCTCCTACGAGCAGTACTTC. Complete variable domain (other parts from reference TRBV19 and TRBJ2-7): DGGITQSPKYLFRKEGQNVTLSCEQNLNHDAMYWYRQDPGQGLRLIYYSQIVNDFQKGDIAEGYSVSREKKESFPLTVTSAQKNPTAFYLCASSIALALASSYEQYFGPGTRLTVT.

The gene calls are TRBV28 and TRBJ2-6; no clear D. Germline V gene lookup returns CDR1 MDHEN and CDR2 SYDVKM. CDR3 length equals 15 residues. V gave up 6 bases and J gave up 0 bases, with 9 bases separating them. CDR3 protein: CASSAYGSGANVLTF. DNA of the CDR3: TGTGCCAGCAGCGCGTATGGCTCTGGGGCCAACGTCCTGACTTTC.

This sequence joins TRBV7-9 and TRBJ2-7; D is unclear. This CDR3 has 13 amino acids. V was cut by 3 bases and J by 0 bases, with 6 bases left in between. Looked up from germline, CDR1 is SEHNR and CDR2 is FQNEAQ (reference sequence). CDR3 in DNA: TGTGCCAGCAGCTTCACTAACTCCTACGAGCAGTACTTC. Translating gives CASSFTNSYEQYF.

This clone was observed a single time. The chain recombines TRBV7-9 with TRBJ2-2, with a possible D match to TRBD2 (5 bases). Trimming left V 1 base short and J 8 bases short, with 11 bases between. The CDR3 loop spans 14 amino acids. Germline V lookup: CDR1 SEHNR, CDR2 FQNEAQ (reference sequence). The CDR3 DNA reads TGTGCCAGCAGCTTAGAGGGAGTCACTGGGGAGCTGTTTTTT. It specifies CASSLEGVTGELFF.

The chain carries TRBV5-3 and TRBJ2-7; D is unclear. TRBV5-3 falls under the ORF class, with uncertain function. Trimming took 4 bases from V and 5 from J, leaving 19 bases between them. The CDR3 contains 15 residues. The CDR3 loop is CARSRSAVPSDEQYF. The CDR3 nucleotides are TGTGCCAGAAGCAGAAGTGCAGTGCCCTCTGACGAGCAGTACTTC.

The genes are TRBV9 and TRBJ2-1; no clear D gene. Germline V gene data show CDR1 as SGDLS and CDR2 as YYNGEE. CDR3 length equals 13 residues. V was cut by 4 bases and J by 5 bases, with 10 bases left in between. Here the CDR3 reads CASSPRQDNEQFF. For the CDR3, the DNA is TGTGCCAGCAGCCCCCGACAAGACAATGAGCAGTTCTTC.

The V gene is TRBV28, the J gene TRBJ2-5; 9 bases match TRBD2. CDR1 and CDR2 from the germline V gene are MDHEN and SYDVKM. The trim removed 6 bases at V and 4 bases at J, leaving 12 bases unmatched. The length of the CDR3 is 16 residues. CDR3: CASSPLLAGTAETQYF. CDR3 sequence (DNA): TGTGCCAGCAGCCCTCTGCTAGCGGGAACCGCAGAGACCCAGTACTTC.

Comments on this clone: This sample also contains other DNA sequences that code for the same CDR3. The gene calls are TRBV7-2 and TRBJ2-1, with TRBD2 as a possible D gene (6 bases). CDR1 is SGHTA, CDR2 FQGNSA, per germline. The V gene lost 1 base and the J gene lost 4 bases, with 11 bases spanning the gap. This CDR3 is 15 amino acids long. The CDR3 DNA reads TGTGCCAGCAGCTTAGTTGCGGGGACTTACAATGAGCAGTTCTTC. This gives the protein CASSLVAGTYNEQFF.

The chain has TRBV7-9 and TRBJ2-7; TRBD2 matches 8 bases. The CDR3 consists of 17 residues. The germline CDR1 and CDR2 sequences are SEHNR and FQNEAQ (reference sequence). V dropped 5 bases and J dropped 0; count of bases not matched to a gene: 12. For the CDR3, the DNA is TGTGCCAGCAGCCGACGAATCGATAGCGGGGACTCCTACGAGCAGTACTTC. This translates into CASSRRIDSGDSYEQYF.

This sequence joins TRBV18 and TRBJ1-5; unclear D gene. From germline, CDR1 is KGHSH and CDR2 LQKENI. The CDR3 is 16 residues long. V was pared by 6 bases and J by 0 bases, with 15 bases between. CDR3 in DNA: TGTGCCAGCTCGCTCGCCGGTTCCTATAGCAATCAGCCCCAGCATTTT. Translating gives CASSLAGSYSNQPQHF.

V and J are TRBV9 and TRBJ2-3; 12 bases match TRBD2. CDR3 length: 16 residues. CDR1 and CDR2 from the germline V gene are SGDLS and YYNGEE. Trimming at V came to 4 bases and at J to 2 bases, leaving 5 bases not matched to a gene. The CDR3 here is CASSPGLAGFTDTQYF. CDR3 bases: TGTGCCAGCAGCCCCGGACTAGCGGGGTTCACAGATACGCAGTATTTT. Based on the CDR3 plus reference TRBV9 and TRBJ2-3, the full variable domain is DSGVTQTPKHLITATGQRVTLRCSPRSGDLSVYWYQQSLDQGLQFLIQYYNGEERAKGNILERFSAQQFPDLHSELNLSSLELGDSALYFCASSPGLAGFTDTQYFGPGTRLTVL.

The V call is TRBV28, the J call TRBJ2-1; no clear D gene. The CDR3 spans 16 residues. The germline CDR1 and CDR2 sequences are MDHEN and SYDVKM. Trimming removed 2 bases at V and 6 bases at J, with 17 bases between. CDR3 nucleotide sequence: TGTGCCAGCAGTTTACTTGACTTCCGTCGCCTCAATGAGCAGTTCTTC. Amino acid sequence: CASSLLDFRRLNEQFF. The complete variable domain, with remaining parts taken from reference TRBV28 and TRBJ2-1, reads DVKVTQSSRYLVKRTGEKVFLECVQDMDHENMFWYRQDPGLGLRLIYFSYDVKMKEKGDIPEGYSVSREKKERFSLILESASTNQTSMYLCASSLLDFRRLNEQFFGPGTRLTVL.

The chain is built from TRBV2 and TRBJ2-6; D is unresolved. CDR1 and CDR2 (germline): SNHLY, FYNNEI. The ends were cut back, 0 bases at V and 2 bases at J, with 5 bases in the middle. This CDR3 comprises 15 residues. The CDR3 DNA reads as TGTGCCAGCAGTGAAGCTCCGACTGGGGCCAACGTCCTGACTTTC. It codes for CASSEAPTGANVLTF.